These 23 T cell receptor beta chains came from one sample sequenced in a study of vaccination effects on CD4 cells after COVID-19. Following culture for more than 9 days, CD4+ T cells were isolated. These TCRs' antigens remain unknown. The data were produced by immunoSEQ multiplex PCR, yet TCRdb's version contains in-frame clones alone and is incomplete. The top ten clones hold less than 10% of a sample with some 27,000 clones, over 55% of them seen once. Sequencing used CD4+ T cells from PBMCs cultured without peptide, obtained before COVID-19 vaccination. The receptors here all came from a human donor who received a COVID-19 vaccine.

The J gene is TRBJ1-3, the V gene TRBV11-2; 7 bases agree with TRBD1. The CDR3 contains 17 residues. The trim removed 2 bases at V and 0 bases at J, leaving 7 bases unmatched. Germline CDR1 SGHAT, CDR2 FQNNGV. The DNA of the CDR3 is TGTGCCAGCAGCTTACTAAAGACAGGGTCCTCTGGAAACACCATATATTTT. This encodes CASSLLKTGSSGNTIYF. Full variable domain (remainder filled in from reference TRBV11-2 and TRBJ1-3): EAGVAQSPRYKIIEKRQSVAFWCNPISGHATLYWYQQILGQGPKLLIQFQNNGVVDDSQLPKDRFSAERLKGVDSTLKIQPAKLEDSAVYLCASSLLKTGSSGNTIYFGEGSWLTVV.

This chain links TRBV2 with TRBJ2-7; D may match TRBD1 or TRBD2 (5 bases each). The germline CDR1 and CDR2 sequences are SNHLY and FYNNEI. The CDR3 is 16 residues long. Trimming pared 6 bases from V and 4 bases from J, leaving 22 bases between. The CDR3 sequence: CASSAGRRGLWYEQYF. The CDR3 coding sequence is TGTGCCAGCAGCGCAGGGAGAAGGGGCCTATGGTACGAGCAGTACTTC.

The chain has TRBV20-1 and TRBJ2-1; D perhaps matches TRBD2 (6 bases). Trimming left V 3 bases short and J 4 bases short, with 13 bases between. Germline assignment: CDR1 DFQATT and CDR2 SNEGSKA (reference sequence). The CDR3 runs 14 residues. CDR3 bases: TGCAGTGCTAGTCCGACTAGTGGTTACAATGAGCAGTTCTTC. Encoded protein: CSASPTSGYNEQFF.

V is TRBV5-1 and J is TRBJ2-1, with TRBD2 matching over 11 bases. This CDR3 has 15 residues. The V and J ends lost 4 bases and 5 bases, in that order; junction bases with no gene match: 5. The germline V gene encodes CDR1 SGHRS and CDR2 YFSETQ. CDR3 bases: TGCGCCAGCAGCGCCGGGACTAGCGGTAACAATGAGCAGTTCTTC. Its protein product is CASSAGTSGNNEQFF.

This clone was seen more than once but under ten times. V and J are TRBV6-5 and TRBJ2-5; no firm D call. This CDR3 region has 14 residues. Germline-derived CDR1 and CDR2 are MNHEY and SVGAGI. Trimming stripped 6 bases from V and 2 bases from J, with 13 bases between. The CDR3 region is CASRIWTDQETQYF. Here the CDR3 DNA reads TGTGCCAGCAGAATCTGGACGGATCAAGAGACCCAGTACTTC.

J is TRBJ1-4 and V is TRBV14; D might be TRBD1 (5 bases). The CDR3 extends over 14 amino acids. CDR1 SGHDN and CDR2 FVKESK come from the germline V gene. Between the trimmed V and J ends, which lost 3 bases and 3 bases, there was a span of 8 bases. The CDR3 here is CASSHRVSNEKLFF. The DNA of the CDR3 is TGTGCCAGCAGCCACAGGGTCTCTAATGAAAAACTGTTTTTT.

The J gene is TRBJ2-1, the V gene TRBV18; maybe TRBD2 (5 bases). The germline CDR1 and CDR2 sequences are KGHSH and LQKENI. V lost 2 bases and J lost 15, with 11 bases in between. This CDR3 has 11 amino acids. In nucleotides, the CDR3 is TGTGCCAGCTCACCATCTGAGGGTAGGTTCTTC. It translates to CASSPSEGRFF.

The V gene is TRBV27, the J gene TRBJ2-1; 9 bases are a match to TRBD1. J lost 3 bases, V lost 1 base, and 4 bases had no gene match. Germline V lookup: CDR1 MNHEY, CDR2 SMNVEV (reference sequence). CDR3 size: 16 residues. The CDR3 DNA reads TGTGCCAGCAGTTTATGGGGACAGGGCTACTACAATGAGCAGTTCTTC. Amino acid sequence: CASSLWGQGYYNEQFF.

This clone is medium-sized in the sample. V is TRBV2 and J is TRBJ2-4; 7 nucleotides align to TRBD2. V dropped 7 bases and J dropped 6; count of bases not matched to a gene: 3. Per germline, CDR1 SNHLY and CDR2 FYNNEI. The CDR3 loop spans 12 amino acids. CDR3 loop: CASTAGRNIQYF. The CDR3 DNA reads TGTGCCAGCACAGCGGGACGAAACATTCAGTACTTC.

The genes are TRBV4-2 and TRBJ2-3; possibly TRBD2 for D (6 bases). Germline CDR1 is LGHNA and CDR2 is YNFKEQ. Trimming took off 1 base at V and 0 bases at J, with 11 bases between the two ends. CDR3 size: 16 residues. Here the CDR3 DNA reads TGTGCCAGCAGCCAAGGTGTCGGGAGAAGCACAGATACGCAGTATTTT. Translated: CASSQGVGRSTDTQYF.

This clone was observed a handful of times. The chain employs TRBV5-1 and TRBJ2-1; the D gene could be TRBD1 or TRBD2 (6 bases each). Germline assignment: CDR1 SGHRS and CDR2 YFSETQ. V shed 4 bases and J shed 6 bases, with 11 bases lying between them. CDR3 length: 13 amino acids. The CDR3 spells CASSEGGRNEQFF. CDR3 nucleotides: TGCGCCAGCAGCGAGGGGGGCCGCAATGAGCAGTTCTTC.

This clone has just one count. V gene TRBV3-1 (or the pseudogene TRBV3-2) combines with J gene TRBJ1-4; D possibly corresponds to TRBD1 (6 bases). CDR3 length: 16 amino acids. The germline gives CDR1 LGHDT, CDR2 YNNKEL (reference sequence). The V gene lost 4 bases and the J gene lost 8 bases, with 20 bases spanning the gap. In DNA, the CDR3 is TGTGCCAGCAGCCTGCTACCGGGACAACTAGCCGAAAAACTGTTTTTT. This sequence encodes CASSLLPGQLAEKLFF.

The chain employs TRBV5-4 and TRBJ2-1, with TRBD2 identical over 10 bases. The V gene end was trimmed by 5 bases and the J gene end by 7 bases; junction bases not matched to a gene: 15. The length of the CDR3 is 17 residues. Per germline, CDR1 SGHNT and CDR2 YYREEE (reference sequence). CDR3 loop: CASSFPPLAGGGNEQFF. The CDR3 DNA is TGTGCCAGCAGTTTCCCGCCATTAGCGGGGGGTGGTAATGAGCAGTTCTTC.

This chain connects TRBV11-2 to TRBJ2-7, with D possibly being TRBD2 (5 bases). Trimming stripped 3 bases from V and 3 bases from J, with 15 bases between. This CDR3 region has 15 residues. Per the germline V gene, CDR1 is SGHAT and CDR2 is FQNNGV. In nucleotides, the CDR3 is TGTGCCAGCAGCTTGTATGACCGGGATCACTACGAGCAGTACTTC. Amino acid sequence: CASSLYDRDHYEQYF.

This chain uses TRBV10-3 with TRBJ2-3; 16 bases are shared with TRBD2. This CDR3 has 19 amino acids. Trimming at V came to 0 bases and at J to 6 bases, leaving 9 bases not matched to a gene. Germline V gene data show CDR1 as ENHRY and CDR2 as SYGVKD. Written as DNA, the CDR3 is TGTGCCATCAGTGAGTCGACCGGGACTAGCGGGAGGGCACGCGATACGCAGTATTTT. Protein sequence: CAISESTGTSGRARDTQYF.

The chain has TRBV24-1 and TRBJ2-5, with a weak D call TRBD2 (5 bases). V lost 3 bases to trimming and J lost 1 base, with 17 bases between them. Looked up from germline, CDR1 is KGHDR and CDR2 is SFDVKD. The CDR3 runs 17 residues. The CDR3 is CATSDARASAGQETQYF. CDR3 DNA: TGTGCCACCAGTGATGCCCGCGCCTCGGCGGGCCAAGAGACCCAGTACTTC.

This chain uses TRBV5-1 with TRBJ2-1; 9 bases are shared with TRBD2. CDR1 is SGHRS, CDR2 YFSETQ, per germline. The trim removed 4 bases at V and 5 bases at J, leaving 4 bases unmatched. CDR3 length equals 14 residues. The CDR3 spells CASSQGTSHNEQFF. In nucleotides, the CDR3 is TGCGCCAGCAGCCAAGGGACTAGCCACAATGAGCAGTTCTTC.

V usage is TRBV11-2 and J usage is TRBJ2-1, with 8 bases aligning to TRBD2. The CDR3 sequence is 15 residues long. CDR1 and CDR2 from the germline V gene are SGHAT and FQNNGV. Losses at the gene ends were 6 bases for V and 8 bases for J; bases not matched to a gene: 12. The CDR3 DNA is TGTGCCAGCAGACCAACTAGCGGACCTTTCGATGAGCAGTTCTTC. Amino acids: CASRPTSGPFDEQFF.

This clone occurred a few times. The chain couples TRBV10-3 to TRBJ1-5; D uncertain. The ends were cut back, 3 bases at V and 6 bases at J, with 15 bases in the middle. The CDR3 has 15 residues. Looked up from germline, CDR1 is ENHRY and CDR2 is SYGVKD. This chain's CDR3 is CAISDSLAGSQPQHF. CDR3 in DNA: TGTGCCATCAGTGATTCCCTGGCGGGGAGTCAGCCCCAGCATTTT.

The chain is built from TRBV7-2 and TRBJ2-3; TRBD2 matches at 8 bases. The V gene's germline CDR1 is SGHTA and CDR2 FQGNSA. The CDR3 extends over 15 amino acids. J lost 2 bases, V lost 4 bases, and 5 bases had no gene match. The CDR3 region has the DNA TGTGCCAGCAGCTGGCGAGCGGGGGACACAGATACGCAGTATTTT. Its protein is CASSWRAGDTDTQYF.

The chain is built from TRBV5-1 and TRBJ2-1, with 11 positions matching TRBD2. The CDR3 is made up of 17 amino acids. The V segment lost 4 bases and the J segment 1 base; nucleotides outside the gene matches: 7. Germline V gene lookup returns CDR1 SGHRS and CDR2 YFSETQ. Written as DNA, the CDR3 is TGCGCCAGCAGCCCCACTAGCGGGAGTAATTCCTACAATGAGCAGTTCTTC. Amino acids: CASSPTSGSNSYNEQFF.

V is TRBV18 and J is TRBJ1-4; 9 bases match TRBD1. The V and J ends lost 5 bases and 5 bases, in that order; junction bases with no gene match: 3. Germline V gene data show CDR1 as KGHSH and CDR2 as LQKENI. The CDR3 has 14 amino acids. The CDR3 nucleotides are TGTGCCAGCTCAACCGGGACAGGGAATGAAAAACTGTTTTTT. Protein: CASSTGTGNEKLFF.

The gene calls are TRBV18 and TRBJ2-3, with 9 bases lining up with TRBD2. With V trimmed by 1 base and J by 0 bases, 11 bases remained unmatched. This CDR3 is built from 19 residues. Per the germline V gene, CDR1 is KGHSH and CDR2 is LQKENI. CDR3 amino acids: CASSPQRGALSSSTDTQYF. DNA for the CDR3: TGTGCCAGCTCACCACAGCGGGGGGCCCTATCATCTAGCACAGATACGCAGTATTTT.